Listed here are 23 T cell receptor beta chains from one sample, sequenced in a study of T cells in women clearing cervical HPV infection. Using immunoSEQ multiplex PCR, the repertoire was profiled, and TCRdb retains in-frame clones only, with some absent. With roughly 20,000 clones in the sample, the ten largest clones hold 4% to 5.5%. The sample comprised blood buffy coat. These receptor sequences come from a woman aged 18-70 years with a cervical HPV16 infection that either progressed to CIN3+ or cleared (not recorded which).

On this clone: The CDR3 extends 3 residues past the end of the read, so its final part is completed from the germline J gene. V is TRBV5-6 and J is TRBJ1-5; D is possibly TRBD1 (6 bases). The CDR3 consists of 15 residues. Trimming shortened V by 0 bases and J by 1 base, and 8 bases separated the two germline ends. Germline V lookup: CDR1 SGHDT, CDR2 YYEEEE. The DNA read from the CDR3 is TGTGCCAGCAGCTTGGGGGGGCGGAGCAATCAGCCC. Its protein is CASSLGGRSNQP. The whole CDR3 sequence reads CASSLGGRSNQPQHF.

Notes on this clone: The missing CDR3 end, 3 residues past where the read stops, is filled in from the germline J gene. V is TRBV20-1 and J is TRBJ2-4; 13 bases map to TRBD2. CDR1 is DFQATT, CDR2 SNEGSKA, per germline (reference sequence). The CDR3 sequence is 13 residues long. The CDR3 here is CSANVGLAGVQYF. Partial CDR3 DNA: TGCAGTGCTAACGTAGGACTAGCGGGGGTT.

For this clone: The read ends 3 residues early relative to the CDR3; the germline J gene fills the gap. The gene calls are TRBV20-1 and TRBJ2-1; D remains ambiguous. Germline V gene lookup returns CDR1 DFQATT and CDR2 SNEGSKA (reference sequence). The CDR3 is made up of 17 amino acids. V shed 6 bases and J shed 0 bases, with 21 bases lying between them. The CDR3 is CSASDPWAKTSYNEQFF. CDR3 bases read: TGCAGTGCCAGTGACCCTTGGGCGAAAACCTCCTACAATGAG.

A note on this clone: Read sequence stops 3 residues before the CDR3 end, and the germline J gene provides the missing end. The V and J genes are TRBV10-3 and TRBJ1-5; D perhaps matches TRBD1 (6 bases). Germline values: CDR1 ENHRY, CDR2 SYGVKD. V was clipped by 6 bases and J by 3 bases, with 9 bases between them. CDR3 size: 13 residues. The CDR3 DNA, read in part, is TGTGCCATCAGGGGACACCCCAATCAGCCC. This sequence encodes CAIRGHPNQP. The entire CDR3 is CAIRGHPNQPQHF.

Points on this clone: The observed sequence ends 3 residues before the CDR3 terminus, with the missing tail filled in from the germline J gene. The chain couples TRBV11-2 to TRBJ1-4; D uncertain. Per the germline V gene, CDR1 is SGHAT and CDR2 is FQNNGV. Trimming took 5 bases from V and 5 from J, leaving 15 bases between them. The CDR3 spans 15 residues. CDR3 DNA, as far as it was read: TGTGCCAGCAGCCTTCGGGGAACTGGGAATGAAAAA. Its translation: CASSLRGTGNEK. The entire CDR3 is CASSLRGTGNEKLFF.

A note on this clone: The read stops 3 residues short of the end of the CDR3; the missing end is completed from the germline J gene. The chain employs TRBV6-2 or TRBV6-3 and TRBJ1-1; D unresolved. V was cut by 6 bases and J by 1 base, with 6 bases left in between. Germline V gene sequence: CDR1 MNHEY, CDR2 SVGEGT. The CDR3 is 12 residues long. The CDR3 loop is CASSEGNTEAFF. The sequenced CDR3 bases are TGTGCCAGCAGCGAAGGGAACACTGAA.

Remarks on this clone: The read is 3 residues too short to cover the CDR3 end, so that end is filled in from the germline J gene. The chain couples TRBV5-6 to TRBJ1-4; no clear D. V lost 0 bases to trimming and J lost 6 bases, with 9 bases between them. Germline loops: CDR1 SGHDT, CDR2 YYEEEE. The CDR3 totals 14 residues. Here the CDR3 reads CASSLGPGYEKLFF. Incomplete CDR3 DNA: TGTGCCAGCAGCTTGGGCCCCGGGTATGAAAAA.

Concerning this clone: The sequenced fragment ends 3 residues before the CDR3 boundary, so the rest is inferred from the germline J gene. The J gene is TRBJ2-3, the V gene TRBV20-1; no clear D gene. There are 15 residues in the CDR3. CDR1 and CDR2 (germline): DFQATT, SNEGSKA (reference sequence). Trimming removed 6 bases from V and 1 base from J, with 17 bases in between. CDR3 amino acids: CSADFDPFRTDTQYF. The part of the CDR3 DNA that was read is TGCAGTGCCGACTTCGACCCCTTTCGCACAGATACG.

For this clone: The read finishes 3 residues shy of the CDR3 end, and the germline J gene is used to complete it. The chain couples TRBV5-1 to TRBJ2-1, with D tentatively TRBD1 (6 bases). This CDR3 spans 13 amino acids. The germline V and J ends were trimmed by 4 bases and 4 bases, with 9 bases remaining between them. Germline V gene data show CDR1 as SGHRS and CDR2 as YFSETQ. The CDR3 is CASSPDSYNEQFF. The sequenced CDR3 bases are TGCGCCAGCAGCCCGGACAGTTACAATGAG.

With regard to this clone: The read comes to an end 3 residues before the CDR3 does, leaving the germline J gene to fill in the end. The chain links TRBV5-1 to TRBJ2-5; D ambiguous. V was cut by 4 bases and J by 2 bases, with 9 bases left in between. This CDR3 region has 13 residues. Germline-derived CDR1 and CDR2 are SGHRS and YFSETQ. Incomplete CDR3 DNA: TGCGCCAGCAGCGTGGAGCCTCAAGAGACC. Translation gives CASSVEPQET. The complete CDR3 sequence is CASSVEPQETQYF.

About this clone: Coverage ceases 3 residues before the CDR3 finishes, and the germline J gene fills in the end. This chain uses TRBV7-9 with TRBJ2-4; no clear D gene. V was clipped by 5 bases and J by 0 bases, with 11 bases between them. This CDR3 comprises 15 residues. CDR1 is SEHNR, CDR2 FQNEAQ, per germline (reference sequence). The CDR3 here is CASSPRVPAKNIQYF. The part of the CDR3 DNA that was read is TGTGCCAGCAGCCCCCGGGTCCCAGCCAAAAACATT.

Concerning this clone itself: The read halts 3 residues ahead of the CDR3 end, with the missing end drawn from the germline J gene. The gene calls are TRBV2 and TRBJ1-2; D may be TRBD1 (5 bases). This CDR3 has 13 residues. Germline V gives CDR1 SNHLY, CDR2 FYNNEI. CDR3 DNA (partial): TGTGCCAGCAGTGGTTCGGGGGAAAGCGGC. As protein: CASSGSGESG. The CDR3, in full, reads CASSGSGESGYTF.

A note on this clone: The CDR3 end falls 3 residues outside the read, so it is completed with the germline J gene. This chain connects TRBV30 to TRBJ1-6; D is possibly TRBD1 (6 bases). With 8 bases removed from V and 8 bases from J, the gap between germline ends came to 19 bases. The germline CDR1 and CDR2 sequences are GTSNPN and SVGIG (reference sequence). The CDR3 contains 14 residues. CDR3 bases read: TGTGCCCACGGCGCACAAGGGGGTTATTCACCC. Amino acid sequence: CAHGAQGGYSP. The entire CDR3 protein is CAHGAQGGYSPLHF.

About this clone itself: The CDR3 end lies 3 residues beyond the end of the read and is filled in from the germline J gene. V gene TRBV19 combines with J gene TRBJ2-3, with TRBD1 matching 7 bases. The CDR3 loop spans 14 amino acids. Germline V gene data show CDR1 as LNHDA and CDR2 as SQIVND (reference sequence). With 2 bases clipped from V and 4 bases from J, the junction kept 3 bases outside the gene matches. The part of the CDR3 DNA that was read is TGTGCCAGTAGTATACTAGGGGGCTCAGATACG. It yields the protein CASSILGGSDT. The whole CDR3 reads CASSILGGSDTQYF. Looking up the rest from reference TRBV19 and TRBJ2-3 gives the full variable domain: DGGITQSPKYLFRKEGQNVTLSCEQNLNHDAMYWYRQDPGQGLRLIYYSQIVNDFQKGDIAEGYSVSREKKESFPLTVTSAQKNPTAFYLCASSILGGSDTQYFGPGTRLTVL.

Worth noting for this clone: Sequencing ends 3 residues short of the CDR3 end; the germline J gene provides the rest. This chain links TRBV28 with TRBJ2-7, with unresolved D. The germline V and J ends were trimmed by 7 bases and 2 bases, with 12 bases remaining between them. The CDR3 length is 13 residues. Germline V gene lookup returns CDR1 MDHEN and CDR2 SYDVKM. The sequenced part of the CDR3 DNA is TGTGCCAGCACAAACAGAGCTCCCTACGAG. Amino acids: CASTNRAPYE. The whole CDR3 is CASTNRAPYEQYF.

As regards this clone: Read data end 3 residues before the CDR3 end; the end is taken from the germline J gene. The V call is TRBV19, the J call TRBJ1-6; tentative D call: TRBD1 (6 bases). The CDR3 has 13 residues. The germline V and J ends were trimmed by 5 bases and 9 bases, with 11 bases remaining between them. Germline CDR1 LNHDA, CDR2 SQIVND (reference sequence). This chain's CDR3 is CASSLDSLSPLHF. The DNA read from the CDR3 is TGTGCCAGTAGTCTGGACAGTCTTTCACCC.

Comments on this clone: The read terminates 3 residues ahead of where the CDR3 ends, so the germline J gene completes it. This chain uses TRBV5-1 with TRBJ2-1; TRBD2 matches at 8 bases. The CDR3 is 15 amino acids. Germline V gene lookup returns CDR1 SGHRS and CDR2 YFSETQ. The V segment lost 0 bases and the J segment 8 bases; nucleotides outside the gene matches: 7. The DNA read from the CDR3 is TGCGCCAGCAGCTTGGTGGGTAGCGGGGTCGATGAG. Its translation is CASSLVGSGVDE. In full, the CDR3 reads CASSLVGSGVDEQFF.

To note about this clone: The read ends 3 residues before the CDR3 terminus; that terminus is restored from the germline J gene. V usage is TRBV30 and J usage is TRBJ1-2; 9 bases map to TRBD1. This CDR3 spans 15 amino acids. CDR1 GTSNPN and CDR2 SVGIG come from the germline V gene (reference sequence). V lost 3 bases, J lost 7 bases, and 12 bases stayed unmatched. The CDR3 DNA, read in part, is TGTGCCTGGAGGCCGGGACAGGGATTAGGGTCTGGC. Its translation: CAWRPGQGLGSG. In full, the CDR3 reads CAWRPGQGLGSGYTF.

A word on this clone: The missing CDR3 end, 3 residues past where the read stops, is filled in from the germline J gene. The gene calls are TRBV20-1 and TRBJ1-2, with 9 bases that match TRBD1. Germline V gene sequence: CDR1 DFQATT, CDR2 SNEGSKA (reference sequence). This CDR3 spans 15 amino acids. CDR3 in amino acids: CSATGGWTGDQGYTF. The DNA read from the CDR3 is TGCAGTGCCACAGGGGGTTGGACAGGGGATCAGGGC.

To note about this clone: Coverage ceases 3 residues before the CDR3 finishes, and the germline J gene fills in the end. The V call is TRBV4-1, the J call TRBJ2-7, with 7 bases that match TRBD1. The CDR3 runs to 14 residues. Germline CDR1 and CDR2: MGHRA and YSYEKL. V was pared by 0 bases and J by 5 bases, with 4 bases of the junction left unmatched. The DNA read from the CDR3 is TGCGCCAGCAGCCAAGACAGGGGGACAGACGAG. It is translated as CASSQDRGTDE. In full, the CDR3 is CASSQDRGTDEQYF.

Remarks on this clone: The observed sequence ends 3 residues before the CDR3 terminus, with the missing tail filled in from the germline J gene. The chain links TRBV18 to TRBJ1-1; 7 nucleotides align to TRBD1. The germline gives CDR1 KGHSH, CDR2 LQKENI. The CDR3 covers 17 residues. The chain's CDR3 is CASSPLLAGFGTDTAFF. The sequenced part of the CDR3 DNA is TGTGCCAGCTCACCACTACTAGCGGGATTCGGGACAGATACG.

As to this clone: Sequencing ends 3 residues short of the CDR3 end; the germline J gene provides the rest. The chain employs TRBV2 and TRBJ1-5; TRBD1 might be the D (6 bases). Trimming stripped 0 bases from V and 8 bases from J, with 8 bases between. Germline values: CDR1 SNHLY, CDR2 FYNNEI. The CDR3 is made up of 13 amino acids. Partial CDR3 DNA: TGTGCCAGCAGTGAAGCGGGGGCAGAGCCC. It codes for CASSEAGAEP. The entire CDR3 sequence reads CASSEAGAEPQHF.

As for this clone: The DNA ends 3 residues before the CDR3 does, and the rest of the CDR3 is filled in from the germline J gene. The rearrangement links TRBV14 to TRBJ2-3; D unresolved. The germline V and J ends were trimmed by 0 bases and 3 bases, with 7 bases remaining between them. CDR1 and CDR2 (germline): SGHDN, FVKESK. The CDR3 loop spans 14 amino acids. The DNA read from the CDR3 is TGTGCCAGCAGCCAAGAACTCTGGACAGATACG. It is translated as CASSQELWTDT. The CDR3 reads in full as CASSQELWTDTQYF.